This T cell receptor (beta chain) stems from a study of long-term antiretroviral therapy in people with HIV. General study results and limits: Repertoires looked antigen-experienced, with only a slight naive shift after ART.

Sequencing used immunoSEQ v3.0 at survey level. This table comes from immunoSEQ multiplex PCR, and its TCRdb copy is limited to in-frame clones, with some not included. The table lists more than 11,000 clones, roughly four fifths of them singletons. Germline V gene sequence: CDR1 MNHEY, CDR2 SMNVEV (reference sequence). V was clipped by 4 bases and J by 3 bases; unmatched bases: 13. This CDR3 has 17 residues. Turning to this clone: Antigen unknown.

The sample was unsorted PBMCs, taken 1.8 years before starting antiretroviral therapy. This receptor was identified in a woman in her 40s with HIV. The chain carries TRBV27 and TRBJ2-7, with TRBD1 matching over 9 bases. Here the CDR3 reads CASSSALTGTGYYEQYF. DNA for the CDR3: TGTGCCAGCAGTTCCGCCCTCACCGGGACAGGGTACTACGAGCAGTACTTC.